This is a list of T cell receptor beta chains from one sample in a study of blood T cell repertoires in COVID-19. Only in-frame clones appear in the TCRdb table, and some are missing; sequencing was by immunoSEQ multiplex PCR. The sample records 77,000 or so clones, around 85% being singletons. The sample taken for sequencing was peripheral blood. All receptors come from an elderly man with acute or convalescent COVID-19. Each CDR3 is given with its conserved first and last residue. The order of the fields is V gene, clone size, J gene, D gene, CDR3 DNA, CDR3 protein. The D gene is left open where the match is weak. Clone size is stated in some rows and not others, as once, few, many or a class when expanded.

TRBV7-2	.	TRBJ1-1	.	TGTGCCAGCAGCCTTGGACAGAACACTGAAGCTTTCTTT	CASSLGQNTEAFF
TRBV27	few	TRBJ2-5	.	TGTGCCAGCAGTTTAGGGCGTCTACAAGAGACCCAGTACTTC	CASSLGRLQETQYF
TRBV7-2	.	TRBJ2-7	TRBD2	TGTGCCAGCAGCCAGCGGGAGTACTACGAGCAGTACTTC	CASSQREYYEQYF
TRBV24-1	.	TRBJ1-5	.	TGTGCCACCAGTGATCCCGGACAGCCGGGCAATCAGCCCCAGCATTTT	CATSDPGQPGNQPQHF
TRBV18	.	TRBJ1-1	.	TGTGCCAGCTCACCACTCCAGGATAGTGATGCTGAAGCTTTCTTT	CASSPLQDSDAEAFF
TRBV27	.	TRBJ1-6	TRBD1	TGTGCCAGCAGTGCCCGGGACAGAGCAAATTCACCCCTCCACTTT	CASSARDRANSPLHF
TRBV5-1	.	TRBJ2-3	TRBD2	TGCGCCAGCAGGGGGGACTACCGCACAGATACGCAGTATTTT	CASRGDYRTDTQYF
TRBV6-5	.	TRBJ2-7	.	TGTGCCAGCATCACCGGGAGCGAATACGAGCAGTACTTC	CASITGSEYEQYF
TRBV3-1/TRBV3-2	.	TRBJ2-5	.	TGTGCCAGCAGCCTCCTCCGGGGGGACAATGTGTTCCAAGAGACCCAGTACTTC	CASSLLRGDNVFQETQYF
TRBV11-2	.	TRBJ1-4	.	TGTGCCAGCAGCTTCGCAGGGGATATTAATGAAAAACTGTTTTTT	CASSFAGDINEKLFF
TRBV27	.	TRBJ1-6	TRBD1	TGTGCCACCCGCCCTGGACAGGGTTTTGATAATTCACCCCTCCACTTT	CATRPGQGFDNSPLHF
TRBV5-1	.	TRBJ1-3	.	TGCGCCAGCAGCTTACAGGCTGGAAACACCATATATTTT	CASSLQAGNTIYF
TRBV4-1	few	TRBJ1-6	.	TGCGCCAGCAGCCAAGATCGGATACAGATTAATTCACCCCTCCACTTT	CASSQDRIQINSPLHF
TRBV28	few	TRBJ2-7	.	TGTGCCAGCAGGTCCACCGGGGGTTACGAGCAGTACTTC	CASRSTGGYEQYF
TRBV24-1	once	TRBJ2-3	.	TGTGCCACCAGTGATCCTAGCGAACCCACAGATACGCAGTATTTT	CATSDPSEPTDTQYF
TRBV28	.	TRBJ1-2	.	TGTGCCAGCAGCTCCGGTACAGGGTCCCACTATGGCTACACCTTC	CASSSGTGSHYGYTF
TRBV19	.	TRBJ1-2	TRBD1	TGTGCCAGTGCCGATAAGGGGGCGGACTATGGCTACACCTTC	CASADKGADYGYTF